Given below is one T cell receptor (beta chain) in context. Its antigen remains unidentified. The data derive from a study of regulatory dendritic cells for organ transplantation. Overall study context: Regulatory dendritic cells came from monocytes given vitamin D3 and IL-10.

This table comes from immunoSEQ multiplex PCR, and its TCRdb copy is limited to in-frame clones, with some not included. The sample contains under 15,000 clones, roughly three quarters of which appear only once. Germline values: CDR1 KGHSH, CDR2 LQKENI. V lost 0 bases to trimming and J lost 0 bases, with 2 bases between them. This CDR3 is 13 amino acids long. Sorted T cells were CFSE-labeled and cultured 5 days with allogeneic regulatory or mature dendritic cells at 1:10. The rearrangement uses TRBV18 and TRBJ2-5, with D hard to call. The TCR originated in a human donor in good health. Specimen: naive CD8+ T cells from blood cultured with regulatory dendritic cells. This sample's subset: CD45RA+ naive T cells. The CDR3 loop reads CASSPPNQETQYF. CDR3 nucleotide sequence: TGTGCCAGCTCACCACCTAACCAAGAGACCCAGTACTTC.